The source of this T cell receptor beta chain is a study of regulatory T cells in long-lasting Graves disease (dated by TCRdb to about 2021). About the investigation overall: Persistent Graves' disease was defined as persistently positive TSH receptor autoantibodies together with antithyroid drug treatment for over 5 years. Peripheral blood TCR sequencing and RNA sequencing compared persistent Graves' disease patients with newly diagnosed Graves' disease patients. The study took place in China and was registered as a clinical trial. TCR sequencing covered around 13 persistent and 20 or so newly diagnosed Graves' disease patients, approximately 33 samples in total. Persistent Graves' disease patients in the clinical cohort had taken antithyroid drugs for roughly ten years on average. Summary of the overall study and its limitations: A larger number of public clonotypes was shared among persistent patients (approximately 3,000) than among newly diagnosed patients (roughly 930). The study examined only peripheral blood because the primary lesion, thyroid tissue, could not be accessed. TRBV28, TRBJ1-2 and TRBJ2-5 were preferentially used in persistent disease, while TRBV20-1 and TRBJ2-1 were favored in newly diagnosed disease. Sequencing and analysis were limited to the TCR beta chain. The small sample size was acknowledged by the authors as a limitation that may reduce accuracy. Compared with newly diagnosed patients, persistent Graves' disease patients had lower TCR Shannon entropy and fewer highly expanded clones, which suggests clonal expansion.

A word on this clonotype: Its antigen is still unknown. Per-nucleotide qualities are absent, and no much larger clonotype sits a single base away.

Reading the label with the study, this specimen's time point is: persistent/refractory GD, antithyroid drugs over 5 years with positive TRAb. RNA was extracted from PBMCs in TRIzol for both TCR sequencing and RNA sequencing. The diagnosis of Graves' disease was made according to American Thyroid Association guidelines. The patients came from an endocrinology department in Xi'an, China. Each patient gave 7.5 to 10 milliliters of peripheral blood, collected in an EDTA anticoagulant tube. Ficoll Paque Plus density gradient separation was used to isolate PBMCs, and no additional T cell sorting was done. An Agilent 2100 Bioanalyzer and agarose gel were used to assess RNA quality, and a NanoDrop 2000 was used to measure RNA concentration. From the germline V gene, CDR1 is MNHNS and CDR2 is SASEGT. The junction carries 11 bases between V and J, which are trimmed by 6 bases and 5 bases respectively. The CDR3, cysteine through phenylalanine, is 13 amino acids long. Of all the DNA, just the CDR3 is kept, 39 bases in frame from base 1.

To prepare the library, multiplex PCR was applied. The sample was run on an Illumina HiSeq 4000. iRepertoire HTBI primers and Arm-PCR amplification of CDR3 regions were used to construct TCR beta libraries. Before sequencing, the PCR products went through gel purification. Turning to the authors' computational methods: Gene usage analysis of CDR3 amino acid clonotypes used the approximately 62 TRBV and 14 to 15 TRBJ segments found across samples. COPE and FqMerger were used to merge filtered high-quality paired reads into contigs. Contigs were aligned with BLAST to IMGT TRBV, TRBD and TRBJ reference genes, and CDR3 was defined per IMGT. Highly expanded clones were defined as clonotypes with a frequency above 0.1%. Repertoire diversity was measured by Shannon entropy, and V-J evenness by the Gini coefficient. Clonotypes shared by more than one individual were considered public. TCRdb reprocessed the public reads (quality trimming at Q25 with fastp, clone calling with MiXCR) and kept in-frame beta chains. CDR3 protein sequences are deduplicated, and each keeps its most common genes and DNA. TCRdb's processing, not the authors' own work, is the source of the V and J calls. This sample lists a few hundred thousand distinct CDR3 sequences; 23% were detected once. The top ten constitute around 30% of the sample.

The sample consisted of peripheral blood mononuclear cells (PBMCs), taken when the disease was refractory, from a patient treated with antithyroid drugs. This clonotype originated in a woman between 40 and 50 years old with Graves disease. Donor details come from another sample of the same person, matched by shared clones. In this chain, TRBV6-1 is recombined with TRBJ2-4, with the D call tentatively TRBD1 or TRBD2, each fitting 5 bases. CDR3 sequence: CASSWGPQNIQYF. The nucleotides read TGTGCCAGCAGCTGGGGACCACAAAACATTCAGTACTTC.